The rows below give T cell receptor beta chains drawn from one sample of a study of T-cell reconstitution after alpha-beta-depleted transplantation in children. Each CDR3 protein gets one entry after TCRdb re-called the PCR reads with MiXCR. The sample consists of fewer than 550,000 distinct CDR3 sequences, roughly a tenth of them appearing once. Here the sequenced sample was PBMCs from the stem cell graft donor, taken from the stem cell graft. All receptors come from a human donor who donated a stem cell graft to a child with acute myeloid leukemia. The CDR3 runs from the conserved cysteine through the conserved F or W. Expanded clones are given a class, and other clones once, few, many or no size at all.

v_gene	j_gene	abundance	len	CDR3aa
TRBV20-1	TRBJ1-1	few	14	CSARFVGANTEAFF
TRBV11-2	TRBJ2-3	-	18	CASSWSTTSGGATDTQYF
TRBV20-1	TRBJ2-7	-	13	CSARDPRDYEQYF
TRBV10-3	TRBJ2-7	-	14	CAISDDGGGYEQYF
TRBV5-1	TRBJ2-5	-	14	CASSGQGASETQYF
TRBV4-2	TRBJ1-2	few	16	CASSQEGRVKEYGYTF
TRBV5-4	TRBJ1-3	few	15	CASSARPRGPHTIYF
TRBV7-9	TRBJ2-1	many	13	CASRTSGHNEQFF
TRBV11-2	TRBJ2-1	-	16	CASSLVGTSSLDEQFF
TRBV7-3	TRBJ2-1	-	15	CASSERAGSYNEQFF
TRBV11-2	TRBJ2-4	few	15	CASSLRGYGADIQYF
TRBV20-1	TRBJ2-1	-	15	CSAGGLAAQYNEQFF
TRBV4-3	TRBJ1-1	few	18	CASSQDMGAYGEATEAFF
TRBV5-1	TRBJ2-1	-	15	CASSLGVGPLNEQFF
TRBV2	TRBJ2-1	-	15	CASRRDYSSYNEQFF
TRBV19	TRBJ2-7	-	13	CATSPKGAYEQYF
TRBV9	TRBJ2-1	few	15	CASSVDIGSYNEQFF
TRBV7-2	TRBJ1-2	few	16	CASSWGWAEGDYGYTF
TRBV20-1	TRBJ2-7	few	14	CSARETGGPYEQYF
TRBV10-2	TRBJ2-7	few	16	CASSEDPGNPSYEQYF
TRBV20-1	TRBJ2-7	-	15	CSARPSRRPDYEQYF
TRBV29-1	TRBJ1-2	-	12	CSVSTQGYGYTF
TRBV10-3	TRBJ1-3	-	13	CAIRTTGGNTIYF
TRBV27	TRBJ1-6	few	14	CASSSGTGLSPLHF
TRBV20-1	TRBJ2-2	many	15	CSARGTGGSTGELFF
TRBV5-1	TRBJ2-7	few	13	CASSRQENYEQYF
TRBV7-2	TRBJ2-2	many	13	CATDRGLTGELFF
TRBV27	TRBJ2-5	few	14	CASSLPGSQETQYF
TRBV4-3	TRBJ2-1	many	16	CASSQDLRLAGGEQFF
TRBV7-2	TRBJ2-2	many	16	CASRGLAGLGTGELFF
TRBV6-5	TRBJ1-2	-	15	CASSYVAGDNYGYTF
TRBV5-5	TRBJ2-1	-	12	CASSFGGAEQFF
TRBV5-6	TRBJ2-3	few	13	CASSARMTDTQYF
TRBV20-1	TRBJ2-5	-	14	CSAPPPTAQETQYF
TRBV4-3	TRBJ2-6	few	17	CASSQRLAGAGANVLTF
TRBV5-1	TRBJ2-5	few	14	CASSPKQGQETQYF
TRBV6-6	TRBJ2-5	many	11	CATSTQETQYF
TRBV19	TRBJ1-6	-	13	CASGNGVNSPLHF
TRBV11-2	TRBJ1-4	few	17	CASSLEVRGQGNEKLFF
TRBV16	TRBJ2-5	-	15	CASSQSEDPRETQYF
TRBV25-1	TRBJ1-1	-	14	CASSVQQGNTEAFF
TRBV2	TRBJ2-2	-	16	CASSARTGGAGGELFF
TRBV20-1	TRBJ1-5	few	14	CSALARDSNQPQHF
TRBV5-1	TRBJ2-1	-	17	CASSLGPSGGNYTEQFF
TRBV9	TRBJ2-5	once	14	CASSLNGGAETQYF
TRBV7-6	TRBJ1-1	-	18	CASSRTTDTGGRRTEAFF
TRBV12-3/TRBV12-4	TRBJ1-1	-	12	CASSPETSGAFF
TRBV7-9	TRBJ1-3	once	16	CASRPTTRDSGNTIYF
TRBV29-1	TRBJ2-1	few	13	CSADREGRNEQFF
TRBV7-9	TRBJ2-3	few	14	CASTLVGSQDTQYF
TRBV4-1	TRBJ2-1	few	15	CASSYRDISPGGQFF
TRBV12-3/TRBV12-4	TRBJ1-5	many	12	CASSFGDQPQHF
TRBV20-1	TRBJ2-2	few	17	CSAREWAGTGDTGELFF
TRBV7-7	TRBJ2-1	few	14	CASSDRDSYLLQFF
TRBV18	TRBJ1-1	few	13	CASSSRGYTEAFF
TRBV7-9	TRBJ2-6	-	16	CTSTNTRSSGANVLTF
TRBV7-9	TRBJ2-1	few	15	CASSEGRGGRNEQFF
TRBV4-2	TRBJ2-4	-	15	CASSQGGQEKNIQYF
TRBV20-1	TRBJ2-1	few	12	CSAVGTYNEQFF
TRBV12-3/TRBV12-4	TRBJ2-1	-	16	CASTPLQAGSYNEQFF